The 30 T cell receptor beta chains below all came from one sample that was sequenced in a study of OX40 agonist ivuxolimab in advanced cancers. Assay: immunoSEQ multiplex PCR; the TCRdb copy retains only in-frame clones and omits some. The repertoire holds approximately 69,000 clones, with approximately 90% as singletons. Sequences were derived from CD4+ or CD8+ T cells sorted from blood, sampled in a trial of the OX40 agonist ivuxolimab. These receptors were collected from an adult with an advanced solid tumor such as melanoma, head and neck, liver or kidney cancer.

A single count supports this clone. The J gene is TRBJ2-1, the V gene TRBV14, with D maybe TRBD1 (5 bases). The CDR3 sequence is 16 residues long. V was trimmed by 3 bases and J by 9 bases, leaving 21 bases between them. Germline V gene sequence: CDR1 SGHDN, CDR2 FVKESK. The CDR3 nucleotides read TGTGCCAGCAGCCACCTCCTGGGGCCTAACAAGGGTGAGCAGTTCTTC. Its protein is CASSHLLGPNKGEQFF.

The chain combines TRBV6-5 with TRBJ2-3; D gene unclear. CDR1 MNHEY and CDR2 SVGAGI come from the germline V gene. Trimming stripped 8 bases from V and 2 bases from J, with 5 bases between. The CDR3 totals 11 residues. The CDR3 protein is CASDFTDTQYF. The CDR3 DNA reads TGTGCCAGCGATTTCACAGATACGCAGTATTTT.

As DNA, the CDR3 is TGCGCCAGCAGCCCGGACACAGATACGCAGTATTTT. Translating it yields CASSPDTDTQYF. V usage is TRBV5-1 and J usage is TRBJ2-3; D is uncertain. From germline, CDR1 is SGHRS and CDR2 YFSETQ. Trimming removed 4 bases from V and 2 bases from J, with 5 bases in between. The CDR3 is made up of 12 amino acids.

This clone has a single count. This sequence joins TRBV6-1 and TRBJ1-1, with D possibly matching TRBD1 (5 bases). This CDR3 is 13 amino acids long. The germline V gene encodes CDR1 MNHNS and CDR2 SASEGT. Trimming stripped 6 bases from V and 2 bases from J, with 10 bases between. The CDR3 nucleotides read TGTGCCAGCAGCCGGGACGGCAACACTGAAGCTTTCTTT. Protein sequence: CASSRDGNTEAFF.

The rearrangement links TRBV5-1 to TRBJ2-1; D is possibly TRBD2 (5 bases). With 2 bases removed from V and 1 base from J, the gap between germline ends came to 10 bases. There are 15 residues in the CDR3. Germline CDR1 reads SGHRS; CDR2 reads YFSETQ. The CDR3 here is CASSFEGGSYNEQFF. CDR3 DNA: TGCGCCAGCAGCTTTGAGGGCGGGTCCTACAATGAGCAGTTCTTC. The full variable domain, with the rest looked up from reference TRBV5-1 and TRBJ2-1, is KAGVTQTPRYLIKTRGQQVTLSCSPISGHRSVSWYQQTPGQGLQFLFEYFSETQRNKGNFPGRFSGRQFSNSRSEMNVSTLELGDSALYLCASSFEGGSYNEQFFGPGTRLTVL.

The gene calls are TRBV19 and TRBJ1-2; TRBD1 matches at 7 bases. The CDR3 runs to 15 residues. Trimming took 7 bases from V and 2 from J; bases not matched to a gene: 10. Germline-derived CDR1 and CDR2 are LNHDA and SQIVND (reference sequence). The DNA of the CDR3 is TGTGCCAGTACCCCAACAGGGGCCAACAACTATGGCTACACCTTC. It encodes CASTPTGANNYGYTF.

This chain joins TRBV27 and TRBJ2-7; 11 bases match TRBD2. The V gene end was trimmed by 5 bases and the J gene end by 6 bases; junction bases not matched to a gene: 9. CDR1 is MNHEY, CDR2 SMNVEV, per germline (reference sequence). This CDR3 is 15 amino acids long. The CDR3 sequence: CASSPPLAGGGEQYF. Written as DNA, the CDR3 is TGTGCCAGCAGTCCACCTCTAGCGGGAGGAGGCGAGCAGTACTTC.

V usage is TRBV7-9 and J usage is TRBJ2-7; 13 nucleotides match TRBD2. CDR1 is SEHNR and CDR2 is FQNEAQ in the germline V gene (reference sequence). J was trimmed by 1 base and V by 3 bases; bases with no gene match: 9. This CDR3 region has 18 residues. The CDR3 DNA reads TGTGCCAGCAGCTTCCGGATACTAGCGGGAGGGGAGTCCTACGAGCAGTACTTC. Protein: CASSFRILAGGESYEQYF. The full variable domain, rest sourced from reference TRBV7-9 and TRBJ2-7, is DTGVSQNPRHKITKRGQNVTFRCDPISEHNRLYWYRQTLGQGPEFLTYFQNEAQLEKSRLLSDRFSAERPKGSFSTLEIQRTEQGDSAMYLCASSFRILAGGESYEQYFGPGTRLTVT.

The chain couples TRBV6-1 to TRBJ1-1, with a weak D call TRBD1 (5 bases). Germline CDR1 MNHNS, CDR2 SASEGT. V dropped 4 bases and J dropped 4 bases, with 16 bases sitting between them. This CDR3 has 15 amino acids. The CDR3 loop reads CASSVPIGVPTEAFF. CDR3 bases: TGTGCCAGCAGTGTGCCGATAGGGGTACCCACTGAAGCTTTCTTT.

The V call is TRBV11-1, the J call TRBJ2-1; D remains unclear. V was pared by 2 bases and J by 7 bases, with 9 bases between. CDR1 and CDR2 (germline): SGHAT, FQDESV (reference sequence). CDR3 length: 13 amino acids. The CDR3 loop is CASSLRMTNEQFF. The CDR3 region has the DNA TGTGCCAGCAGCTTAAGGATGACAAATGAGCAGTTCTTC.

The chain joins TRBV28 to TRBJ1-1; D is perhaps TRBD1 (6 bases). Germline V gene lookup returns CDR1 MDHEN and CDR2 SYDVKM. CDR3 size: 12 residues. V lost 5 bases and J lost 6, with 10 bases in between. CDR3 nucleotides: TGTGCCAGCAGTCAGACAGGCTCTGAAGCTTTCTTT. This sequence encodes CASSQTGSEAFF.

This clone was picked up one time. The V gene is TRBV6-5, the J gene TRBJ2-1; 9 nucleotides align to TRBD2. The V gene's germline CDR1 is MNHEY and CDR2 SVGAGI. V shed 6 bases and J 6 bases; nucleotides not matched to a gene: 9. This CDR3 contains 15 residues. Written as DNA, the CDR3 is TGTGCCAGCAGCCCGTTAGGGCGGGAGGGCAATGAGCAGTTCTTC. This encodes CASSPLGREGNEQFF.

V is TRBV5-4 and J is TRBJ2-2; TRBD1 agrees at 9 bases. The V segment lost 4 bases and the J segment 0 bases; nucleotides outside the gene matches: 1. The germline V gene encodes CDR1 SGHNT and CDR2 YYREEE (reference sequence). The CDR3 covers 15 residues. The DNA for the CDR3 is TGTGCCAGCAGCCGGACAGGGGCGAACACCGGGGAGCTGTTTTTT. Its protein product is CASSRTGANTGELFF.

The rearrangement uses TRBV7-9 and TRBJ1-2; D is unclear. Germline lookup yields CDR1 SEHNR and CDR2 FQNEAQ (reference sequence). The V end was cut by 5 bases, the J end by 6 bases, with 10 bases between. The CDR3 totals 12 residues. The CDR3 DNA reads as TGTGCCAGCAGCCCAGCGAGGAATGGCTACACCTTC. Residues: CASSPARNGYTF.

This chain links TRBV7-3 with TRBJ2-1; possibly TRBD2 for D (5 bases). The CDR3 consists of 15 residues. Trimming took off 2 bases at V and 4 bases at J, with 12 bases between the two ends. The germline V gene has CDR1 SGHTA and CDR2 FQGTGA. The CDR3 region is CASSLGPGGYNEQFF. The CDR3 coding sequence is TGTGCCAGCAGCTTAGGCCCTGGAGGATACAATGAGCAGTTCTTC.

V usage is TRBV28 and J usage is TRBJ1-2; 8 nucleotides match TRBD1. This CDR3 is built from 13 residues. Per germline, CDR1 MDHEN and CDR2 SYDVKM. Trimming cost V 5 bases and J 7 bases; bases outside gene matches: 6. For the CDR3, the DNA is TGTGCCAGCAGTCTGACAGGGGCGGGTGGCTACACCTTC. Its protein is CASSLTGAGGYTF.

The CDR3 is CASMGRPGTEAFF. The CDR3 DNA sequence: TGTGCCAGCATGGGGCGGCCAGGCACTGAAGCTTTCTTT. The V gene is TRBV2, the J gene TRBJ1-1; the D gene is possibly TRBD1 (5 bases). The CDR3 loop spans 13 amino acids. CDR1 and CDR2 (germline): SNHLY, FYNNEI. V was pared by 7 bases and J by 4 bases, with 13 bases between. Drawing the rest from reference TRBV2 and TRBJ1-1, the complete variable domain is EPEVTQTPSHQVTQMGQEVILRCVPISNHLYFYWYRQILGQKVEFLVSFYNNEISEKSEIFDDQFSVERPDGSNFTLKIRSTKLEDSAMYFCASMGRPGTEAFFGQGTRLTVV.

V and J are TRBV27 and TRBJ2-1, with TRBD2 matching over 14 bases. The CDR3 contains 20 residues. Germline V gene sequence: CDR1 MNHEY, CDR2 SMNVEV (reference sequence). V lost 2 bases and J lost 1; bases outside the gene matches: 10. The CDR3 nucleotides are TGTGCCAGCAGTTTACGGGGACTAGCGGGAGAGGGGGGATCCTACAATGAGCAGTTCTTC. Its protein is CASSLRGLAGEGGSYNEQFF.

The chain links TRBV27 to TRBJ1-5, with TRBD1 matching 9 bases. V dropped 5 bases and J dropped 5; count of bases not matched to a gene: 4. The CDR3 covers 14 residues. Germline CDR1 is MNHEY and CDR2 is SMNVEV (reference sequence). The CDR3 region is CASSGGQGHQPQHF. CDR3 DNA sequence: TGTGCCAGCAGTGGGGGACAGGGTCATCAGCCCCAGCATTTT.

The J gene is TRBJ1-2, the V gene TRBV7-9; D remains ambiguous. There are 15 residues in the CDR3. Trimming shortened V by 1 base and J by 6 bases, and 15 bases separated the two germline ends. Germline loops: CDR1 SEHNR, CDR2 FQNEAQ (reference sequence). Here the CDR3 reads CASSLDWAVGNGYTF. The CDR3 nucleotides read TGTGCCAGCAGCTTAGATTGGGCAGTAGGAAATGGCTACACCTTC.

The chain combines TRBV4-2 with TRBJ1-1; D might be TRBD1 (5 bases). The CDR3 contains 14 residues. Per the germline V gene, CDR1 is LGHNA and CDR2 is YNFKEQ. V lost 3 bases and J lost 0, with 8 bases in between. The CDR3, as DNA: TGTGCCAGCAGCCATGGGGACCTGAACACTGAAGCTTTCTTT. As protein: CASSHGDLNTEAFF.

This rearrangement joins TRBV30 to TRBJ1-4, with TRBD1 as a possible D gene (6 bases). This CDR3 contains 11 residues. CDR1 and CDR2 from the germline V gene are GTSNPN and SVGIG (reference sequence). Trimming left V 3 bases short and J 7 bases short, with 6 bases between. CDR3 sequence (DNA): TGTGCCTGGAGGACAGGTGAAAAACTGTTTTTT. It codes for CAWRTGEKLFF.

The DNA of the CDR3 is TGTGCCATCCCCAGGGAAGAGGGTAACTATGGCTACACCTTC. As protein: CAIPREEGNYGYTF. The chain combines TRBV10-3 with TRBJ1-2, with D possibly matching TRBD1 (5 bases). The V and J ends lost 8 bases and 1 base respectively, with 14 bases between them. The CDR3 is 14 amino acids. Germline V gene data show CDR1 as ENHRY and CDR2 as SYGVKD.

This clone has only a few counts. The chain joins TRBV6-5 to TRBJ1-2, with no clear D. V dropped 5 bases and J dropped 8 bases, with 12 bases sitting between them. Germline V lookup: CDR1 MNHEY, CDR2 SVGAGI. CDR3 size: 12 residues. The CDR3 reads CASSRTEEGYTF. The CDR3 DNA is TGTGCCAGCAGTAGGACGGAGGAGGGCTACACCTTC.

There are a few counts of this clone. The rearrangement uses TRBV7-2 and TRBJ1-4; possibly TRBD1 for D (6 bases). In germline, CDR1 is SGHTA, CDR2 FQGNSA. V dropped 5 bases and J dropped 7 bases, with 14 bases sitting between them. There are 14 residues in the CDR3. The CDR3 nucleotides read TGTGCCAGCAGCCGCCAACAGGGAGGTGAAAAACTGTTTTTT. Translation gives CASSRQQGGEKLFF.

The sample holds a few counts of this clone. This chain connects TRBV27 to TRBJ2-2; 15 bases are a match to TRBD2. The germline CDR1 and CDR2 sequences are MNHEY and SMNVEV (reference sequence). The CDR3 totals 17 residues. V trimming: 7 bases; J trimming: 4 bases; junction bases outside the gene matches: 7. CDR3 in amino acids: CASTYRTSGRATGELFF. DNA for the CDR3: TGTGCCAGCACCTATCGGACTAGCGGGAGGGCCACCGGGGAGCTGTTTTTT.

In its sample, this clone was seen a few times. CDR3 in DNA: TGTGCCAGCAGGGGACAGGGGTTATCTGGCTACACCTTC. It is translated as CASRGQGLSGYTF. The chain joins TRBV2 to TRBJ1-2; TRBD1 aligns across 10 bases. Germline values: CDR1 SNHLY, CDR2 FYNNEI. The CDR3 has 13 residues. The J segment lost 7 bases and the V segment lost 6 bases, leaving 5 bases of the junction unmatched.

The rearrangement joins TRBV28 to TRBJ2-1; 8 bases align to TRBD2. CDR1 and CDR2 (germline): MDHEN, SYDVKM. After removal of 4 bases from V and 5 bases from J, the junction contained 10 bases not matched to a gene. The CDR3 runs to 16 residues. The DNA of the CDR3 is TGTGCCAGCAGTTCTTCTTTAGCGGGAAGGAACAATGAGCAGTTCTTC. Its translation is CASSSSLAGRNNEQFF.

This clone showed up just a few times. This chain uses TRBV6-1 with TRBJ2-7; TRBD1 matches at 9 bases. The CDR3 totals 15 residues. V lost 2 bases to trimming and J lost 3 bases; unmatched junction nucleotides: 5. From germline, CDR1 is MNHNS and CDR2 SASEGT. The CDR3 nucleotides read TGTGCCAGCAGTGAACAGGGGACAGGGTACTACGAGCAGTACTTC. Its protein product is CASSEQGTGYYEQYF.

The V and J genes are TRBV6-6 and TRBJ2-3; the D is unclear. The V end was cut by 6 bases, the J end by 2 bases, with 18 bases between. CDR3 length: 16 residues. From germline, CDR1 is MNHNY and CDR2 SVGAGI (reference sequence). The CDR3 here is CASRTDRARDTDTQYF. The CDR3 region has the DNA TGTGCCAGCAGAACTGACCGGGCCAGAGACACAGATACGCAGTATTTT.